The source of this T cell receptor beta chain is a study of T cell repertoires in cytomegalovirus infection. Study summary: Used in the study were CMV epitopes, some recently identified and HLA-C-restricted, others well-studied and HLA-B-restricted.

In the case of this clonotype: Its specificity is not known.

A single record per CDR3 protein comes from TCRdb applying MiXCR to the reads. Of approximately 500,000 distinct CDR3 sequences in the sample, about 33% were seen once. Broader study findings: CMV-specific TCR beta clonotypes restricted by HLA-C were the ones dominating the ex vivo response.

This CDR3 spans 13 amino acids. Trimming cost V 7 bases and J 5 bases, with 11 bases left between them. The germline CDR1 and CDR2 sequences are KGHDR and SFDVKD. Sequencing was performed on cultured PBMCs, taken from culture after CMV antigen stimulation. The source is a human donor in good health (CMV status not recorded). Some clones in this sample may be carry-over from other donors' samples. The V call is TRBV24-1, the J call TRBJ2-1, with D possibly matching TRBD2 (5 bases). The CDR3 nucleotides are TGTGCCACCAGCCAGCGGAATGACAATGAGCAGTTCTTC. This codes for CATSQRNDNEQFF.